This TCR beta chain was documented in a study of technical replicates of blood from several donors (dated by TCRdb to 2016 to 2017). Taken from the germline V gene, the CDR1 and CDR2 loops are LGHNT and FRNRAP. Trimming takes 6 bases from V and 2 bases from J, and the germline ends sit 13 bases apart. The CDR3 runs 14 residues from the cysteine to the phenylalanine. Only the CDR3 DNA stays, 42 bases, in frame from base 1. This clone has more than one count but fewer than ten. Its antigen is unknown. The input lacks base qualities; no much larger clone sits a single base away. Receptor libraries were prepared by the immunoSEQ multiplex PCR assay. This immuneACCESS table, as held by TCRdb, lists in-frame sequences with V and J called but not all clones. Of the missing ones, under half trace to an unresolved V gene in checked studies; the others have no known cause. The sample table records roughly 16,000 clones; more than 75% of these occur just once. Roughly 12% of the sample is taken by the ten largest.

The sequencing sample was made of PBMCs. This clonotype was sampled from a human donor in good health. The V and J segments used are TRBV12-5 and TRBJ1-2; no confident D gene assignment can be made. The DNA sequence is TGTGCTAGTGGCCCCCCGAGACTAAACTATGGCTACACCTTC. It encodes CASGPPRLNYGYTF.